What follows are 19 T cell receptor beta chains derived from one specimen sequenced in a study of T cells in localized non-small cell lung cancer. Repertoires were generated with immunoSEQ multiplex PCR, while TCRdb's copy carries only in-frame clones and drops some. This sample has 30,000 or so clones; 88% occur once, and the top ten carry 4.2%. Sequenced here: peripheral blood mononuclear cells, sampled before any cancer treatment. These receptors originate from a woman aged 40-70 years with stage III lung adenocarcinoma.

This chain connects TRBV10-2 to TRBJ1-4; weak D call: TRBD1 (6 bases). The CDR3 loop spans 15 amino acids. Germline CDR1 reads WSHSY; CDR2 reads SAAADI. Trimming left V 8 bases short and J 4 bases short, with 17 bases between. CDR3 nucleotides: TGCGCCAGCCGCCTAGGTGGGACAAATAATGAAAAACTGTTTTTT. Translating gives CASRLGGTNNEKLFF.

The CDR3: CASSLRGGADTQYF. The CDR3, as DNA: TGCGCCAGCAGCTTGAGAGGGGGGGCAGATACGCAGTATTTT. This chain links TRBV5-1 with TRBJ2-3; D possibly corresponds to TRBD2 (7 bases). The V gene's germline CDR1 is SGHRS and CDR2 YFSETQ. This CDR3 has 14 amino acids. Between the trimmed V and J ends, which lost 1 base and 4 bases, there was a span of 10 bases.

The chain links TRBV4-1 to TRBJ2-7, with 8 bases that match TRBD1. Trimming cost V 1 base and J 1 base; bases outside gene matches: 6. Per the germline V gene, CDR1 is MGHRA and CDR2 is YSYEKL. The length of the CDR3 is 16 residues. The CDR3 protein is CASSQGVRDRSYEQYF. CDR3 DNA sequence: TGCGCCAGCAGCCAAGGGGTCCGGGACAGGTCCTACGAGCAGTACTTC.

CDR3 in amino acids: CASSRGLAEETQYF. The CDR3 DNA is TGTGCCAGCAGCAGGGGACTAGCAGAAGAGACCCAGTACTTC. The chain is built from TRBV5-6 and TRBJ2-5, with 9 bases matching TRBD2. There are 14 residues in the CDR3. Per the germline V gene, CDR1 is SGHDT and CDR2 is YYEEEE. After removal of 4 bases from V and 3 bases from J, the junction contained 4 bases not matched to a gene.

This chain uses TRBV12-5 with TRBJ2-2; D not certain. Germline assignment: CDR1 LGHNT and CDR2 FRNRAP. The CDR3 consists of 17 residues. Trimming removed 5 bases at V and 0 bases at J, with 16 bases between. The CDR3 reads CASGPPQPDANTGELFF. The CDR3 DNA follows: TGTGCTAGTGGTCCCCCGCAGCCTGACGCGAACACCGGGGAGCTGTTTTTT.

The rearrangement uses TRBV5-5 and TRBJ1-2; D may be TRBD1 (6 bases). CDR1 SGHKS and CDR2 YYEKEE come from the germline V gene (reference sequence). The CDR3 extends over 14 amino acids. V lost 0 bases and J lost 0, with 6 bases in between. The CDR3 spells CASSLDRANYGYTF. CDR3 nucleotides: TGTGCCAGCAGCTTGGACAGGGCTAACTATGGCTACACCTTC. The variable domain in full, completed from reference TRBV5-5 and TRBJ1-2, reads DAGVTQSPTHLIKTRGQQVTLRCSPISGHKSVSWYQQVLGQGPQFIFQYYEKEERGRGNFPDRFSARQFPNYSSELNVNALLLGDSALYLCASSLDRANYGYTFGSGTRLTVV.

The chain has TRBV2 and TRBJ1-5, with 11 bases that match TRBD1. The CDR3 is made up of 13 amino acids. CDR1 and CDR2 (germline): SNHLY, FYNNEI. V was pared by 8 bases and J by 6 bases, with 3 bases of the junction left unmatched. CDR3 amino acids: CASGGQGGQPQHF. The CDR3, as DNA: TGTGCCAGCGGGGGACAGGGGGGTCAGCCCCAGCATTTT.

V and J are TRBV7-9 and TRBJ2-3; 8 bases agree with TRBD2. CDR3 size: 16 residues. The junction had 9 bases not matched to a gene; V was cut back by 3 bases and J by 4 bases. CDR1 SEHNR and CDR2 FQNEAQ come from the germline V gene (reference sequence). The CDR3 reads CASSLWSGGEADTQYF. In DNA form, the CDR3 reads TGTGCCAGCAGCTTGTGGAGCGGGGGAGAGGCAGATACGCAGTATTTT.

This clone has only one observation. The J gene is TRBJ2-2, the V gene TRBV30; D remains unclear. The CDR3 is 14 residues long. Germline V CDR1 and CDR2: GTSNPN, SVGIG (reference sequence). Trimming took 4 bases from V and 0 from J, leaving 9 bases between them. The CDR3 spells CAWKRLANTGELFF. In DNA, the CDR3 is TGTGCCTGGAAGAGGTTAGCGAACACCGGGGAGCTGTTTTTT. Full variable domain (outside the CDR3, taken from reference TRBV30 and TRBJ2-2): SQTIHQWPATLVQPVGSPLSLECTVEGTSNPNLYWYRQAAGRGLQLLFYSVGIGQISSEVPQNLSASRPQDRQFILSSKKLLLSDSGFYLCAWKRLANTGELFFGEGSRLTVL.

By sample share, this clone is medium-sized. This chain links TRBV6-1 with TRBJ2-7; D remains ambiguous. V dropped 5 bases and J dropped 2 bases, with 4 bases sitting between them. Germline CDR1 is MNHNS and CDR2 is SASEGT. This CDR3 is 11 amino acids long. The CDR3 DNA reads TGTGCCAGCAGTCATACCTACGAGCAGTACTTC. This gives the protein CASSHTYEQYF.

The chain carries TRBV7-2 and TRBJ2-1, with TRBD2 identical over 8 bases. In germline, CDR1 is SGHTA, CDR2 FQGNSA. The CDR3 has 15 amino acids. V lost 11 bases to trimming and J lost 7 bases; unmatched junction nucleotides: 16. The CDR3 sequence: CAGGRAGGRGNEQFF. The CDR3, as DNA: TGTGCCGGGGGCCGGGCGGGAGGTCGGGGGAATGAGCAGTTCTTC.

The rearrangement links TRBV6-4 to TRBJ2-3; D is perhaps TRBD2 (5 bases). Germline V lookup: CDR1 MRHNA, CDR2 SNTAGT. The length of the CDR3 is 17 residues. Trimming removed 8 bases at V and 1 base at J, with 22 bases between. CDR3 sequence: CASAYGWASSRTDTQYF. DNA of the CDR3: TGTGCCAGCGCCTATGGGTGGGCTAGCAGCCGCACAGATACGCAGTATTTT.

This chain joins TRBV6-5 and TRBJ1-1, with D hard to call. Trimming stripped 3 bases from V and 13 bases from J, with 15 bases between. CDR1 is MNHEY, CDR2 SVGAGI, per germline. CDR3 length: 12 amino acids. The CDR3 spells CASSYFTPLGFF. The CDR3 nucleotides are TGTGCCAGCAGTTATTTCACCCCGTTGGGTTTCTTT.

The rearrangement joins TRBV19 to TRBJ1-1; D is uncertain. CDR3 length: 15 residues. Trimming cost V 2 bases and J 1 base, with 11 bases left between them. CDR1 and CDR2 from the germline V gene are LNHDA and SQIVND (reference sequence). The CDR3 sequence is CASSIIPGPNTEAFF. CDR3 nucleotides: TGTGCCAGTAGTATAATACCAGGCCCGAACACTGAAGCTTTCTTT. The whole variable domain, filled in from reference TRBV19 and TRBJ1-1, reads DGGITQSPKYLFRKEGQNVTLSCEQNLNHDAMYWYRQDPGQGLRLIYYSQIVNDFQKGDIAEGYSVSREKKESFPLTVTSAQKNPTAFYLCASSIIPGPNTEAFFGQGTRLTVV.

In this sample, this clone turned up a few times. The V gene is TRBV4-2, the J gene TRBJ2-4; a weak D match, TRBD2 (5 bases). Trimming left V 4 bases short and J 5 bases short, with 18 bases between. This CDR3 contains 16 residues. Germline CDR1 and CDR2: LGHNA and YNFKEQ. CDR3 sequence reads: CASSRRRGLLQNIQYF. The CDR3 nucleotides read TGTGCCAGCAGCCGAAGACGGGGTCTCCTCCAAAACATTCAGTACTTC.

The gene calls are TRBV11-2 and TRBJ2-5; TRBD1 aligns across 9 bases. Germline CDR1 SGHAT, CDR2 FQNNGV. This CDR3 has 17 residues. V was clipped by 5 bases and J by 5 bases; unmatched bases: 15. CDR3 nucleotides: TGTGCCAGCAGCCCCTTCCCCGGACAGGGGATCGGTGAGACCCAGTACTTC. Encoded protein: CASSPFPGQGIGETQYF.

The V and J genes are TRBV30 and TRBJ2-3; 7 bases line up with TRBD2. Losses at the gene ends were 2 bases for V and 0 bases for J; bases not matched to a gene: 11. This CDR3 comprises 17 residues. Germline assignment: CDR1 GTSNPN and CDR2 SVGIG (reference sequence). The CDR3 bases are TGTGCCTGGAGTCTCTTCGTCCGGGGGGATAGCACAGATACGCAGTATTTT. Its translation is CAWSLFVRGDSTDTQYF.

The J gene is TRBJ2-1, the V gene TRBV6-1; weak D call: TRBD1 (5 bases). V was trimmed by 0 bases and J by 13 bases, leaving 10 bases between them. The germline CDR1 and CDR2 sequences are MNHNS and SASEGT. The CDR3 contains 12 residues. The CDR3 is CASSEAPRVQFF. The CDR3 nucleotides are TGTGCCAGCAGTGAAGCGCCCAGGGTTCAGTTCTTC.

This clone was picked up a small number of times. Written as DNA, the CDR3 is TGTGCCAGTAGTATGGGCAGACTCTACGAGCAGTACTTC. Translated, it gives CASSMGRLYEQYF. The rearrangement uses TRBV19 and TRBJ2-7; D is ambiguous. The CDR3 has 13 residues. The germline gives CDR1 LNHDA, CDR2 SQIVND (reference sequence). Trimming took off 3 bases at V and 3 bases at J, with 9 bases between the two ends. Filled out from reference TRBV19 and TRBJ2-7, the complete variable domain reads DGGITQSPKYLFRKEGQNVTLSCEQNLNHDAMYWYRQDPGQGLRLIYYSQIVNDFQKGDIAEGYSVSREKKESFPLTVTSAQKNPTAFYLCASSMGRLYEQYFGPGTRLTVT.